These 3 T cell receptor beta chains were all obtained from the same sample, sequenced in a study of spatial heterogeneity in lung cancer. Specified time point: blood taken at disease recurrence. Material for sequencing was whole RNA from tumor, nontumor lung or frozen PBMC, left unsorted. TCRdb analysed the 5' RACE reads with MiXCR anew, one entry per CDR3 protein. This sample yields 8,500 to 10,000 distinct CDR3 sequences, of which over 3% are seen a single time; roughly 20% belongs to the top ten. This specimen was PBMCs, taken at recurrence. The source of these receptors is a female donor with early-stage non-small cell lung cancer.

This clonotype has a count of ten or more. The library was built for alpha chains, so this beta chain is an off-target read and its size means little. In DNA form, the CDR3 reads TGTGCCAGCAGCTTAGCTGCGGGGGGGGTAGATACGCAGTATTTT. It yields the protein CASSLAAGGVDTQYF. The rearrangement links TRBV7-2 to TRBJ2-3; TRBD2 matches 9 bases. The germline V gene has CDR1 SGHTA and CDR2 FQGNSA. CDR3 length equals 15 residues. The ends lost 0 bases at V and 5 bases at J; junction bases unmatched: 3.

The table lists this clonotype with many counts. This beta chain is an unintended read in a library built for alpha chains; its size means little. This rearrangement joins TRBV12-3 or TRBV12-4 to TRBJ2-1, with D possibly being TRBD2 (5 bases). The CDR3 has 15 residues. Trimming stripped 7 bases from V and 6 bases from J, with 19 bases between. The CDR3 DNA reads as TGTGCCAGCACCAAAAACGGGCTAGCAACCAATGAGCAGTTCTTC. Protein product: CASTKNGLATNEQFF.

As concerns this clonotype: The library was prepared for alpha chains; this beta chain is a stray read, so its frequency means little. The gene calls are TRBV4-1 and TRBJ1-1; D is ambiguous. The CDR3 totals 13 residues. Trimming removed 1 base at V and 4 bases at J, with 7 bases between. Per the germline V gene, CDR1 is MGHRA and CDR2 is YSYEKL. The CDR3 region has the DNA TGCGCCAGCAGCCAAGTTCCACGCACTGAAGCTTTCTTT. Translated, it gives CASSQVPRTEAFF.